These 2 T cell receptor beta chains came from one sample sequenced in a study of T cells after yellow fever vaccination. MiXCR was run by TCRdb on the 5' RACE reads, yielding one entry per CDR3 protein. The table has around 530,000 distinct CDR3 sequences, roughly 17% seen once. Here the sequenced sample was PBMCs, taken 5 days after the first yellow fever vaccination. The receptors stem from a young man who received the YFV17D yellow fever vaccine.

The CDR3 nucleotides are TGTGCCAGCCGAACAGGCTACGGGCAGGAGACCCAGTACTTC. Protein: CASRTGYGQETQYF. V is TRBV28 and J is TRBJ2-5; tentatively, D is TRBD1 (5 bases). Looked up from germline, CDR1 is MDHEN and CDR2 is SYDVKM. V was shortened by 8 bases and J by 5 bases, with 18 bases between the two germline ends. This CDR3 is 14 amino acids long.

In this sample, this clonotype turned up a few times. The CDR3 nucleotides are TGTGCCAGCAGCTTAGACCCGAGGAACACTGAAGCTTTCTTT. It yields the protein CASSLDPRNTEAFF. The chain links TRBV7-9 to TRBJ1-1, with D hard to call. From germline, CDR1 is SEHNR and CDR2 FQNEAQ (reference sequence). The V and J ends lost 1 base and 1 base respectively, with 7 bases between them. The CDR3 loop spans 14 amino acids.